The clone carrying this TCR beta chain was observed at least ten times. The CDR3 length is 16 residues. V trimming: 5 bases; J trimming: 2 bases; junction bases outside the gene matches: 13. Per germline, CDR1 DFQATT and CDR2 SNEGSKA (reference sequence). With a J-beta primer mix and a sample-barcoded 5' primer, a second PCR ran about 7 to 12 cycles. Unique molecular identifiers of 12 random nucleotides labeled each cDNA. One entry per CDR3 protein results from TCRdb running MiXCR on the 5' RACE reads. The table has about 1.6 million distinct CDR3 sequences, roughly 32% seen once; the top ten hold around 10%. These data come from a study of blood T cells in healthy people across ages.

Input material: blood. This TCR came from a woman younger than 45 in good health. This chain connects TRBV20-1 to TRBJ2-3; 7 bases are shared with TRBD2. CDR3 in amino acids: CSAFGAGTPVTDTQYF. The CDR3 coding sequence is TGCAGTGCTTTCGGAGCGGGGACCCCCGTCACAGATACGCAGTATTTT.